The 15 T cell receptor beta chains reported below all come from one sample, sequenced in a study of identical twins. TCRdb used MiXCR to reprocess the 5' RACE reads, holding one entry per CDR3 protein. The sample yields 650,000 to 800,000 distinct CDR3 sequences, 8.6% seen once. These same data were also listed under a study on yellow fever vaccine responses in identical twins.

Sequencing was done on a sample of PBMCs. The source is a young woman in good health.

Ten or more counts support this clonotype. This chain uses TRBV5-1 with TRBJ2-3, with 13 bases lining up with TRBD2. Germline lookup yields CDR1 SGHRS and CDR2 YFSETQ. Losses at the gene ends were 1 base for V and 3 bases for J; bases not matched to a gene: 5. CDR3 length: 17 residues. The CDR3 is CASSLRLAGGLTDTQYF. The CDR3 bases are TGCGCCAGCAGCTTGCGACTAGCGGGAGGTCTTACAGATACGCAGTATTTT. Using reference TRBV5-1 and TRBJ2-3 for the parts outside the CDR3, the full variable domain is KAGVTQTPRYLIKTRGQQVTLSCSPISGHRSVSWYQQTPGQGLQFLFEYFSETQRNKGNFPGRFSGRQFSNSRSEMNVSTLELGDSALYLCASSLRLAGGLTDTQYFGPGTRLTVL.

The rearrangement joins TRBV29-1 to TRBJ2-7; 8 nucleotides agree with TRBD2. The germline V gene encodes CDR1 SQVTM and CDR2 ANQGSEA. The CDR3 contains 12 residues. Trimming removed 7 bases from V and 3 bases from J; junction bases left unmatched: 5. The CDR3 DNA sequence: TGCAGCGGCGTCGGGACTAGCTACGAGCAGTACTTC. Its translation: CSGVGTSYEQYF.

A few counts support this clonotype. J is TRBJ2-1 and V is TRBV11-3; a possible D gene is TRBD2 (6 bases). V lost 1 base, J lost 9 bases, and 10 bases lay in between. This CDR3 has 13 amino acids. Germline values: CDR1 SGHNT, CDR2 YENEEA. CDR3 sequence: CASSLVGGTEQFF. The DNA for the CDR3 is TGTGCCAGCAGCTTAGTGGGGGGAACTGAGCAGTTCTTC.

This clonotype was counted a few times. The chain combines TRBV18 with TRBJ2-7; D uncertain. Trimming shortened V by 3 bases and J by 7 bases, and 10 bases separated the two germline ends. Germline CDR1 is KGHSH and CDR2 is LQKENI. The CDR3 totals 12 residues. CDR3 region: CASSPTIREQYF. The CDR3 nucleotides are TGTGCCAGCTCACCGACCATTAGGGAGCAGTACTTC.

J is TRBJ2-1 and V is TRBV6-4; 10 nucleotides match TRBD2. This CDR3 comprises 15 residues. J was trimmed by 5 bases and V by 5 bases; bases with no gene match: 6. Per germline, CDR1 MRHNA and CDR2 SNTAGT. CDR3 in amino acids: CASSPSGGANNEQFF. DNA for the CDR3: TGTGCCAGCAGTCCAAGCGGGGGGGCGAACAATGAGCAGTTCTTC.

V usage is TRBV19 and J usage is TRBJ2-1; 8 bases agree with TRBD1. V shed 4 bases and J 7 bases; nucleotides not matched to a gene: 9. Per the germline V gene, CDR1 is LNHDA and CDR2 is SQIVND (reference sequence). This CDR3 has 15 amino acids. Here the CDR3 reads CASSSRGQATNEQFF. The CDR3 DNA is TGTGCCAGTAGTAGTAGGGGACAGGCTACAAATGAGCAGTTCTTC.

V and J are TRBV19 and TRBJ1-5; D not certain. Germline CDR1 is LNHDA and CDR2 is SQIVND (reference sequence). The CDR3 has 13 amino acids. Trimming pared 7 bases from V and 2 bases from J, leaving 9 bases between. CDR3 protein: CASMDQGNQPQHF. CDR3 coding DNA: TGTGCCAGTATGGATCAGGGCAATCAGCCCCAGCATTTT.

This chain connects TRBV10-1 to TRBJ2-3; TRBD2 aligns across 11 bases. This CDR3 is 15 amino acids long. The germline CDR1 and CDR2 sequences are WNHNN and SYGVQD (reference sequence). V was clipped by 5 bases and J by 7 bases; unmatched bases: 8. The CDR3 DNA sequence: TGCGCCAGCAGTTCCACTAGCGGGAGAGGGTATACGCAGTATTTT. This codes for CASSSTSGRGYTQYF.

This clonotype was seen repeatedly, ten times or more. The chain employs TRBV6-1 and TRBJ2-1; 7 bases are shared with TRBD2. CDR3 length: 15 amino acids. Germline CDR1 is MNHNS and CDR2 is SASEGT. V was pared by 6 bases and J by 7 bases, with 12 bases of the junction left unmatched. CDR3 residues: CASSLVLAVNNEQFF. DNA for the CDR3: TGTGCCAGCAGCCTTGTTCTAGCGGTAAATAATGAGCAGTTCTTC.

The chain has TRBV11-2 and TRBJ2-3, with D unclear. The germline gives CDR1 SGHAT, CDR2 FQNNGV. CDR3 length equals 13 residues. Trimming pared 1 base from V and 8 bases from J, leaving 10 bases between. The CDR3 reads CASSLALDRTQYF. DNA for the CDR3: TGTGCCAGCAGCTTAGCACTCGATCGTACGCAGTATTTT.

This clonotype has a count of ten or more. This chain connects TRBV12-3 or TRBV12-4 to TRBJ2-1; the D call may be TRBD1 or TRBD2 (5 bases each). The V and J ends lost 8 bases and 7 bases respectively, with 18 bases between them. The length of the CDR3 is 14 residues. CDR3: CASRAGLPGNEQFF. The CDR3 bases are TGTGCCAGCCGCGCGGGTCTCCCAGGGAATGAGCAGTTCTTC.

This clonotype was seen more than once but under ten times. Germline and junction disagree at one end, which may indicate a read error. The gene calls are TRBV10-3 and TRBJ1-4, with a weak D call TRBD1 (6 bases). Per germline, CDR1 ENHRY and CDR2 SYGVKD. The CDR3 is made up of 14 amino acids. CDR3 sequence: CAINEGGSNEKLFF. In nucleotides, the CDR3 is TGTGCCATCAATGAGGGGGGAAGTAATGAAAAACTGTTTTTT.

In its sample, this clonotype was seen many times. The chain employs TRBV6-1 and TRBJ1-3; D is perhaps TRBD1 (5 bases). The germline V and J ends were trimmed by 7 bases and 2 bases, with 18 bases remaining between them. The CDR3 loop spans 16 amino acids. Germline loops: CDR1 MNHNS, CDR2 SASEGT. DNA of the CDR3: TGTGCCAGCACCTCCGACGGGGGATCGACTGGAAACACCATATATTTT. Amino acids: CASTSDGGSTGNTIYF.

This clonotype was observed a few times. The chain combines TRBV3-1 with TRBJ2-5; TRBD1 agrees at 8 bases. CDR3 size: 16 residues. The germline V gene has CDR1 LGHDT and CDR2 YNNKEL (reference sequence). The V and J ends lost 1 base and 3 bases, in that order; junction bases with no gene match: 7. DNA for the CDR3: TGTGCCAGCAGCCAAGTCGACAGGGGAGGCGAAGAGACCCAGTACTTC. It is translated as CASSQVDRGGEETQYF.

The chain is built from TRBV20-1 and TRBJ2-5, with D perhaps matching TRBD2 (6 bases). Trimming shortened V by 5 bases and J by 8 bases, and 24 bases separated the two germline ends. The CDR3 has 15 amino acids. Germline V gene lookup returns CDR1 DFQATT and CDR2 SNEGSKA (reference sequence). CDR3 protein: CSADTGTRTTLTQYF. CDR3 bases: TGCAGTGCTGACACCGGGACCCGGACTACCCTTACCCAGTACTTC.